The rows below give T cell receptor beta chains drawn from one sample of a study of cytomegalovirus exposure and HLA in healthy donors. TCRdb's table, derived via immunoSEQ multiplex PCR, lists solely in-frame clones and lacks some. The specimen's table records more than 45,000 clones. The sequenced material came from PBMCs. Receptor source: a woman in her 30s in good health and CMV-seropositive. The CDR3 runs from the conserved cysteine through the conserved F or W. The D gene is left open where the match is weak.

D gene	J gene	V gene	CDR3 DNA	CDR3 protein
TRBD1	TRBJ1-1	TRBV30	TGTGCCCGTAACAGGGGGCCTACCACTGAAGCTTTCTTT	CARNRGPTTEAFF
NA	TRBJ2-7	TRBV4-2	TGTGCCAGCAGCCAAGAGGTTGGGGGGGCAGGGGAGCAGTACTTC	CASSQEVGGAGEQYF
TRBD1	TRBJ1-5	TRBV28	TGTGCCAGCTCGGACAGGGATGGGCAGCCCCAGCATTTT	CASSDRDGQPQHF
TRBD2	TRBJ2-7	TRBV6-1	TGTGCCAGCTCTATAGAAAGGGACTACTACGAGCAGTACTTC	CASSIERDYYEQYF
TRBD1	TRBJ1-5	TRBV6-5	TGTGCCAGCAGCCGGGACAGGGAGAGGGATCAGCCCCAGCATTTT	CASSRDRERDQPQHF
NA	TRBJ1-1	TRBV25-1	TGTGCCAGCAGTGAATTCGGGAACACTGAAGCTTTCTTT	CASSEFGNTEAFF
NA	TRBJ2-5	TRBV4-2	TGTGCCAGCAGCCCCAGACTACCCCAGTACCAAGAGACCCAGTACTTC	CASSPRLPQYQETQYF
NA	TRBJ1-1	TRBV5-1	TGCGCCAGCAGCTTCAACTCAGGGGCGATAACTGAAGCTTTCTTT	CASSFNSGAITEAFF
TRBD2	TRBJ2-3	TRBV10-3	TGTGCCATCAGTGAGTCTCGCGGGGGATACACAGATACGCAGTATTTT	CAISESRGGYTDTQYF
NA	TRBJ1-3	TRBV6-1	TGTGCCAGCAGACCCCGACATACTTCTGGAAACACCATATATTTT	CASRPRHTSGNTIYF
NA	TRBJ2-7	TRBV7-8	TGTGCCAGCAGCTCCTCTCGGGTTACCTACGAGCAGTACTTC	CASSSSRVTYEQYF
NA	TRBJ1-1	TRBV4-1	TGCGCCAGCAGCCAAGAAGTGGGGAGGGGAATCACTGAAGCTTTCTTT	CASSQEVGRGITEAFF
NA	TRBJ2-7	TRBV7-2	TGTGCCAGCAGCTTCCGTACTAGATACGAGCAGTACTTC	CASSFRTRYEQYF
TRBD2	TRBJ2-3	TRBV29-1	TGCAGCGTCGAGCCTAGCGGGGGCACAGATACGCAGTATTTT	CSVEPSGGTDTQYF
NA	TRBJ1-1	TRBV6-5	TGTGCCAGCAGTTACAGCATGAACACTGAAGCTTTCTTT	CASSYSMNTEAFF
NA	TRBJ1-5	TRBV30	TGTGCCTGGAGTGTGGCCACGCAACAGCCCCAGCATTTT	CAWSVATQQPQHF